This TCR beta chain emerged from a study of vaccination and CD4 T cells after COVID-19. Documented treatment: roughly 10-day PBMC culture with coronavirus spike peptide pools or control peptides (ViraFEST assay). ViraFEST relied on peptide pools to expand antigen-specific T cells; the TCRs were sequenced afterward. When approximately 10 days of culture had elapsed, CD4+ T cells were isolated by negative selection. V dropped 5 bases and J dropped 1 base, with 15 bases sitting between them. CDR1 and CDR2 (germline): LNHDA, SQIVND (reference sequence). The CDR3 has 16 residues. At the Johns Hopkins FTIC core, DNA taken from cultured CD4+ T cells was sequenced by way of the Oncomine TCR Beta short-read assay. MiXCR, run by TCRdb on the PCR reads, gives a single entry per CDR3 protein. The data show 13,000 or so distinct CDR3 sequences, roughly 27% seen once. A word on this clonotype: As yet, its antigen is unknown.

This chain connects TRBV19 to TRBJ1-5; D is unresolved. The sequence was obtained from a human donor who received a COVID-19 vaccine. The sample here was CD4+ T cells from blood, cultured in vitro, taken before SARS-CoV-2 vaccination. The CDR3 reads CASSAPSALSNQPQHF. The CDR3 nucleotides are TGTGCCAGTAGTGCGCCCAGCGCATTAAGCAATCAGCCCCAGCATTTT.